Listed below are T cell receptor beta chains from one sample, sequenced in a study of vaccination and CD4 T cells after COVID-19. Their specific antigens are unknown. Each CDR3 protein gets one entry after TCRdb re-called the PCR reads with MiXCR. This table holds 13,000 or so distinct CDR3 sequences, 52% found once. Material: CD4+ T cells from blood, cultured in vitro. The receptors shown here come from a human donor who had recovered from COVID-19. CDR3s include the opening cysteine and the closing phenylalanine or tryptophan. D genes are given only for firm matches. Some rows mark clone size as missing; the rest say once, few, many or name a class of expanded clone.

14,-,TRBJ1-1,-,TRBV7-2,CASSLGPRGTEAFF,TGTGCCAGCAGCTTAGGTCCAAGAGGAACTGAAGCTTTCTTT
17,TRBD1,TRBJ1-6,-,TRBV6-1,CASRPRGQGPDGSPLHF,TGTGCCAGCAGGCCCCGGGGACAGGGCCCAGACGGCTCACCCCTCCACTTT
15,-,TRBJ2-3,-,TRBV24-1,CATSPGLFNTDTQYF,TGTGCCACCAGTCCGGGACTCTTTAACACAGATACGCAGTATTTT
13,-,TRBJ1-1,-,TRBV7-9,CASSSDRNTEAFF,TGTGCCAGCAGTTCGGACAGGAACACTGAAGCTTTCTTT
18,-,TRBJ2-6,-,TRBV6-2/TRBV6-3,CASSYWAGGGSGANVLTF,TGTGCCAGCAGTTACTGGGCAGGAGGGGGCTCTGGGGCCAACGTCCTGACTTTC
14,TRBD2,TRBJ2-7,-,TRBV20-1,CSARTGTSFYEQYF,TGCAGTGCTAGAACCGGGACTAGCTTCTACGAGCAGTACTTC
15,-,TRBJ1-1,-,TRBV3-1,CASSQGSGTLTEAFF,TGTGCCAGCAGCCAAGGCTCCGGGACACTTACTGAAGCTTTCTTT
17,-,TRBJ1-5,-,TRBV30,CAWSTALQGWGNQPQHF,TGTGCCTGGAGTACGGCCTTACAGGGTTGGGGCAATCAGCCCCAGCATTTT
12,-,TRBJ2-3,-,TRBV5-1,CASSPGMYTQYF,TGCGCCAGCAGCCCCGGGATGTATACGCAGTATTTT
15,TRBD1,TRBJ1-6,-,TRBV20-1,CSARGTGGRNSPLHF,TGCAGTGCTAGGGGGACAGGGGGCCGTAATTCACCCCTCCACTTT
14,TRBD2,TRBJ2-3,few,TRBV20-1,CSAAGTSGRAWQYF,TGCAGTGCAGCCGGGACTAGCGGGAGGGCCTGGCAGTATTTT
14,-,TRBJ2-5,-,TRBV12-3/TRBV12-4,CASSPRTAGETQYF,TGTGCCAGCAGTCCGCGGACCGCGGGGGAGACCCAGTACTTC
15,-,TRBJ1-3,-,TRBV2,CASSEAGVFGNTIYF,TGTGCCAGCAGTGAAGCGGGGGTGTTTGGAAACACCATATATTTT
14,-,TRBJ2-5,-,TRBV5-1,CASSLQFLRETQYF,TGCGCCAGCAGCTTACAGTTTCTCCGGGAGACCCAGTACTTC
13,TRBD1,TRBJ1-2,-,TRBV29-1,CSVETGGNYGYTF,TGCAGCGTTGAAACAGGGGGGAACTATGGCTACACCTTC
15,TRBD1,TRBJ2-2,-,TRBV20-1,CSASGQARGTGELFF,TGCAGTGCTAGTGGACAGGCCCGTGGCACCGGGGAGCTGTTTTTT
14,TRBD2,TRBJ2-5,few,TRBV20-1,CSARVTSGQETQYF,TGCAGTGCTAGAGTGACTAGCGGCCAAGAGACCCAGTACTTC
15,-,TRBJ1-5,large,TRBV27,CASTSLGGGNQPQHF,TGTGCCAGCACCTCCTTGGGGGGGGGCAATCAGCCCCAGCATTTT
14,TRBD2,TRBJ2-7,-,TRBV12-3/TRBV12-4,CASSPPGGGYEQYF,TGTGCCAGCAGTCCCCCGGGCGGGGGCTACGAGCAGTACTTC
13,-,TRBJ2-5,few,TRBV27,CASIQGGGETQYF,TGTGCCAGCATTCAGGGAGGCGGGGAGACCCAGTACTTC
20,TRBD1,TRBJ2-3,-,TRBV7-3,CASSPHLSRSGTGASDTQYF,TGTGCCAGCAGCCCCCACCTTTCCAGATCGGGGACAGGGGCCTCAGATACGCAGTATTTT
14,-,TRBJ1-2,-,TRBV24-1,CATSDPPRDYGYTF,TGTGCCACCAGCGACCCTCCCCGGGACTATGGCTACACCTTC
12,-,TRBJ2-5,once,TRBV4-1,CASSQVRETQYF,TGCGCCAGCAGCCAAGTGCGAGAGACCCAGTACTTC
14,TRBD1,TRBJ1-6,few,TRBV28,CASRSGQGYSPLHF,TGTGCCAGCAGGTCAGGACAGGGCTATTCACCCCTCCACTTT
12,-,TRBJ2-3,-,TRBV20-1,CSALEARDTQYF,TGCAGTGCTCTTGAGGCGCGGGATACGCAGTATTTT
15,TRBD2,TRBJ2-1,-,TRBV7-9,CASSPRNSGRDEQFF,TGTGCCAGCAGCCCTCGAAATAGCGGGAGGGATGAGCAGTTCTTC
15,TRBD1,TRBJ2-7,once,TRBV2,CASSVGQGASYEQYF,TGTGCCAGCAGTGTTGGGCAGGGGGCCTCCTACGAGCAGTACTTC
13,-,TRBJ1-5,-,TRBV30,CAWSVRTNQPQHF,TGTGCCTGGAGTGTACGGACGAACCAGCCCCAGCATTTT
15,-,TRBJ2-7,-,TRBV6-1,CASSAARRFPYEQYF,TGTGCCAGCAGTGCCGCGCGACGGTTCCCTTACGAGCAGTACTTC
14,-,TRBJ1-3,-,TRBV7-2,CASSLAVAGNTIYF,TGTGCCAGCAGCTTAGCAGTAGCTGGAAACACCATATATTTT
18,-,TRBJ2-6,few,TRBV2,CASSSIRTVIAGANVLTF,TGTGCCAGCAGTTCAATCAGGACAGTGATTGCTGGGGCCAACGTCCTGACTTTC
15,TRBD2,TRBJ2-7,-,TRBV20-1,CSAVASGSLSPEQYF,TGCAGCGCGGTGGCTAGCGGGAGTTTATCACCCGAGCAGTACTTC